Here is one T cell receptor (beta chain) with its context. This sample was included in a study of control samples from healthy donors and cancer patients. The data were produced by immunoSEQ multiplex PCR, yet TCRdb's version contains in-frame clones alone and is incomplete. The sample yields about 100,000 clones, roughly 91% seen once. V lost 0 bases to trimming and J lost 6 bases, with 15 bases between them. Germline CDR1 reads SQVTM; CDR2 reads ANQGSEA. The CDR3 totals 15 residues. Sequencing used blood. The chain uses TRBV29-1 and TRBJ2-1; D is unclear. The clonotype originates from a man aged 25 to 40 in good health. The CDR3 nucleotides are TGCAGCGTTGAAGATTTTTTCCCGGGTGGCAATGAGCAGTTCTTC. Its translation: CSVEDFFPGGNEQFF.